This TCR beta chain derives from a study of T cells in Graves' hyperthyroidism and ophthalmopathy. About the study: It was at initial diagnosis, before any treatment, that peripheral blood was collected. Study outcomes and limitations: Most thyroid clonotypes with frequency above 0.001 were detected in blood.

Researchers amplified the TCR beta CDR3 regions from RNA transcripts. First-round RT-PCR with HTBI primers amplified the TCR CDR3 region. TCRdb ran MiXCR on the multiplex PCR reads and lists one entry per CDR3 protein. The sample shows approximately 610,000 distinct CDR3 sequences, about 14% of them seen only once. Deletions cut 11 bases from V and 0 bases from J, with 14 bases between. The CDR3 extends over 14 amino acids. Germline CDR1 is MNHNS and CDR2 is SASEGT. Ophthalmopathy cases scored 3 or more on the Clinical Activity Score and 4 or more on NOSPECS grade, with duration below 3 months. Patients were excluded for uncontrolled infection, other autoimmune disease, pregnancy or lactation. This clonotype was counted only a few times. Its antigen is unknown.

The rearrangement joins TRBV6-1 to TRBJ1-3; D unclear. Sequenced input: blood. The receptor comes from a woman aged 40 to 55 with Graves' ophthalmopathy. CDR3 bases: TGTGCCGCCCGATTGGGTCTCTCTGGAAACACCATATATTTT. This codes for CAARLGLSGNTIYF.